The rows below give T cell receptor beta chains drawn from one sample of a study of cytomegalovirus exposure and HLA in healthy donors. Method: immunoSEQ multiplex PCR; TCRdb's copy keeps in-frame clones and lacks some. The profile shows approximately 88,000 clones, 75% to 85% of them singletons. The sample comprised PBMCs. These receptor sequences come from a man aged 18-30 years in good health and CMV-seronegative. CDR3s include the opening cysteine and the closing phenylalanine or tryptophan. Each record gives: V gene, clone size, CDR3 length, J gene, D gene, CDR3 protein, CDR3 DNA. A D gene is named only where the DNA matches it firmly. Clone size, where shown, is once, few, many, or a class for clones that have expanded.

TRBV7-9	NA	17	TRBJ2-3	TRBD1	CASSFDGTGRFTDTQYF	TGTGCCAGCAGCTTTGATGGGACAGGGCGATTCACAGATACGCAGTATTTT
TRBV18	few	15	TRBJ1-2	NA	CASSRDRRFNYGYTF	TGTGCCAGCTCACGAGACAGGAGATTTAACTATGGCTACACCTTC
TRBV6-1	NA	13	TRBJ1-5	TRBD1	CASSGTGTQPQHF	TGTGCCAGCAGTGGGACAGGGACTCAGCCCCAGCATTTT
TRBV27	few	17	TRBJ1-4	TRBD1	CATRDRVGSSENEKLFF	TGTGCCACCAGAGACAGGGTAGGGAGCTCTGAGAATGAAAAACTGTTTTTT
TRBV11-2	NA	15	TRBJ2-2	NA	CASSLVRAAGGELFF	TGTGCCAGCAGCTTAGTGAGAGCAGCGGGCGGGGAGCTGTTTTTT
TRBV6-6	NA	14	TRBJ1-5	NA	CASSQQGGNQPQHF	TGTGCCAGCAGCCAACAGGGAGGCAATCAGCCCCAGCATTTT
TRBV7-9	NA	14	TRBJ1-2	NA	CASSLVAGLYGYTF	TGTGCCAGCAGCTTAGTCGCAGGGCTCTATGGCTACACCTTC
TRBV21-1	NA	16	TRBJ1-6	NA	CASSIGGISYNSPLHF	TGTGCCAGCAGCATAGGGGGCATTTCCTATAATTCACCCCTCCACTTT
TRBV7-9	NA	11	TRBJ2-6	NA	CASSLWESLTF	TGTGCCAGCAGCTTATGGGAGAGTCTGACTTTC
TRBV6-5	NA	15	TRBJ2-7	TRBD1	CASSYSNAGGHEQYF	TGTGCCAGCAGTTACTCGAATGCAGGGGGCCACGAGCAGTACTTC
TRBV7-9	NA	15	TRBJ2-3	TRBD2	CASSLGAGGIDTQYF	TGTGCCAGCAGCTTAGGAGCGGGGGGGATAGATACGCAGTATTTT
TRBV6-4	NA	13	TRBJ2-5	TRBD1	CASSGQEGETQYF	TGTGCCAGCTCGGGACAGGAGGGAGAGACCCAGTACTTC
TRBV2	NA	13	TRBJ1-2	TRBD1	CASRTGALYGYTF	TGTGCCAGCCGGACAGGCGCCCTCTATGGCTACACCTTC
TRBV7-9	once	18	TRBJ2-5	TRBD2	CASSLWGTGGLDQEPQYF	TGTGCCAGCAGCTTATGGGGCACAGGAGGACTAGACCAAGAGCCCCAGTACTTC
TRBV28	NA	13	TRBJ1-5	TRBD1	CASLGQGFQPQHF	TGTGCCAGCCTCGGACAGGGGTTTCAGCCCCAGCATTTT
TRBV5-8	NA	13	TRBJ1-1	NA	CASSLTGNTEAFF	TGTGCCAGCAGCTTGACAGGGAACACTGAAGCTTTCTTT
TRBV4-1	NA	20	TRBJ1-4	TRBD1	CASSRRRAGQGLATNEKLFF	TGCGCCAGCAGTCGGAGAAGGGCGGGACAGGGACTTGCAACTAATGAAAAACTGTTTTTT
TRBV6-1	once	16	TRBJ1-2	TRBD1	CASSEDYGQGAEGYTF	TGTGCCAGCAGTGAGGATTATGGACAGGGGGCGGAGGGCTACACCTTC
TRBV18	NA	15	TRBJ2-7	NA	CASSPGQPSSYEQYF	TGTGCCAGCTCACCCGGACAGCCCTCTTCCTACGAGCAGTACTTC
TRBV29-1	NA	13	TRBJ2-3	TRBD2	CSVPGTNTDTQYF	TGCAGCGTCCCCGGGACTAACACAGATACGCAGTATTTT
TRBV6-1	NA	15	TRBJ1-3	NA	CASSLGETERNTIYF	TGTGCCAGCTCGCTAGGTGAGACAGAAAGAAACACCATATATTTT
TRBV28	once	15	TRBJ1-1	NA	CASSLSTQERAEAFF	TGTGCCAGCAGTTTGTCGACCCAGGAGAGGGCTGAAGCTTTCTTT
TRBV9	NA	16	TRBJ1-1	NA	CASSTHRDWRLNPAFF	TGTGCCAGCAGCACCCACCGGGACTGGAGACTGAATCCGGCTTTCTTT
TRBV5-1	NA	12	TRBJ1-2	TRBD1	CASSTGQYGYTF	TGCGCCAGCAGCACGGGACAGTATGGCTACACCTTC
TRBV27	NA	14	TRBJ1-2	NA	CASSSPSLKKGYTF	TGTGCCAGCAGTTCCCCTTCCCTTAAAAAAGGCTACACCTTC
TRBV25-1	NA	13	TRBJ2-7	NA	CASTRGSSYEQYF	TGTGCCAGCACCCGGGGATCGTCCTACGAGCAGTACTTC
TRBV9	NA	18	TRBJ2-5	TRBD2	CASSLGTSGGGYQETQYF	TGTGCCAGCAGTCTCGGGACTAGCGGGGGGGGGTACCAAGAGACCCAGTACTTC
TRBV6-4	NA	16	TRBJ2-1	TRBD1	CASSDTPGQPYNEQFF	TGTGCCAGCAGTGATACTCCGGGACAGCCCTACAATGAGCAGTTCTTC
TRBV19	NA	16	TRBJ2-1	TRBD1	CASSVGTGGAGRGEFF	TGTGCCAGTAGTGTGGGGACAGGGGGCGCGGGTAGAGGGGAGTTCTTC
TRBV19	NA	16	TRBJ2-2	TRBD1	CASSDGTGIGTGELFF	TGTGCCAGTAGCGACGGGACAGGGATCGGGACCGGGGAGCTGTTTTTT
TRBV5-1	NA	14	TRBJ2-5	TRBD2	CASSSGGAGETQYF	TGCGCCAGCAGCTCCGGGGGGGCCGGGGAGACCCAGTACTTC
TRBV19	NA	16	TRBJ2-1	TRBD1	CASSIFGTDSYNEQFF	TGTGCCAGTAGTATTTTCGGGACAGATTCCTACAATGAGCAGTTCTTC
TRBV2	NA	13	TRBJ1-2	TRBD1	CASSRQGSNGYTF	TGTGCCAGCAGTAGACAGGGTTCTAATGGCTACACCTTC
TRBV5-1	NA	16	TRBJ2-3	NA	CASSLSEGGYTDTQYF	TGCGCCAGCAGCTTAAGTGAGGGGGGGTACACAGATACGCAGTATTTT
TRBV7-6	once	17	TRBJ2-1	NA	CASSLGARPAIVYEQFF	TGTGCCAGCAGCTTAGGGGCGAGACCCGCAATAGTCTATGAGCAGTTCTTC
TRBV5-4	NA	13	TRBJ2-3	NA	CASSSPTLGSQYF	TGTGCCAGCAGCTCACCTACTCTAGGATCGCAGTATTTT
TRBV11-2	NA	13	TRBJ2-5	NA	CASSLGRAETQYF	TGTGCCAGCAGCTTAGGGAGGGCCGAGACCCAGTACTTC
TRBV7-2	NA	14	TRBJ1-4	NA	CASSFGQHNEKLFF	TGCGCCAGCAGCTTCGGACAGCATAATGAAAAACTGTTTTTT
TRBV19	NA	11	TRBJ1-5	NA	CASSMSGPQHF	TGTGCCAGTAGTATGAGTGGGCCCCAGCATTTT
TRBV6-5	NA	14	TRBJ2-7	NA	CASRRQGRSYEQYF	TGTGCCAGCCGCAGGCAGGGAAGATCCTACGAGCAGTACTTC
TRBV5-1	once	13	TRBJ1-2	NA	CASSYRERYGYTF	TGCGCCAGCAGCTACAGGGAACGCTATGGCTACACCTTC
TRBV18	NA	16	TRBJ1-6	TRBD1	CASSRGQGGNNSPLHF	TGTGCCAGCTCACGCGGACAGGGTGGCAATAATTCACCCCTCCACTTT
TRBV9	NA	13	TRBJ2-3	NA	CASSGGGGDTQYF	TGTGCCAGCAGCGGAGGGGGTGGAGATACGCAGTATTTT
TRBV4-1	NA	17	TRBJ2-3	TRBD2	CASSQWTSGGVTDTQYF	TGCGCCAGCAGCCAATGGACTAGCGGGGGGGTCACAGATACGCAGTATTTT
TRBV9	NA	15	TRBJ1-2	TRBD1	CASSVVGTGYYGYTF	TGTGCCAGCAGCGTGGTTGGGACAGGGTACTATGGCTACACCTTC
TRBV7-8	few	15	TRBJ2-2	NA	CASSYMVGNTGELFF	TGTGCCAGCAGCTACATGGTGGGCAACACCGGGGAGCTGTTTTTT
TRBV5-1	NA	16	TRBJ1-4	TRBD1	CASSLGGTGANEKLFF	TGCGCCAGCAGCCTGGGGGGGACAGGGGCCAATGAAAAACTGTTTTTT
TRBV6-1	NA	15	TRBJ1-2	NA	CASSRQHSGGYGYTF	TGTGCCAGCAGCCGGCAGCACTCGGGGGGCTATGGCTACACCTTC
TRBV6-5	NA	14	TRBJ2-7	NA	CASRNGARMYEQYF	TGTGCCAGCAGGAATGGGGCTAGAATGTACGAGCAGTACTTC
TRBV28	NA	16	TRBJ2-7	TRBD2	CASSSSLAGGFNEQYF	TGTGCCAGCAGTTCCTCTCTAGCGGGGGGCTTCAACGAGCAGTACTTC
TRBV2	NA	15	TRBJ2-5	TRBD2	CASSGASGGMQTQYF	TGTGCCAGCAGTGGGGCTAGCGGGGGCATGCAGACCCAGTACTTC
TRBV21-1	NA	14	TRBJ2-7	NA	CARRPGTGLYEQYF	TGTGCCAGAAGACCCGGGACAGGGCTCTACGAGCAGTACTTC
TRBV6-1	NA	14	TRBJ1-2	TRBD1	CASSAGGAGYGYTF	TGTGCCAGCAGTGCAGGGGGCGCCGGCTATGGCTACACCTTC
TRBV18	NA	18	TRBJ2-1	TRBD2	CASSPFGGGLSSYNEQFF	TGTGCCAGCTCACCTTTCGGGGGGGGGCTAAGCTCCTACAATGAGCAGTTCTTC
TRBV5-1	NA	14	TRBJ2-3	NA	CASSLIWGEDTQYF	TGCGCCAGCAGCTTGATCTGGGGAGAAGATACGCAGTATTTT
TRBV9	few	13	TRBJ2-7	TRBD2	CASNGGGHYEQYF	TGTGCCAGCAACGGCGGGGGGCACTACGAGCAGTACTTC
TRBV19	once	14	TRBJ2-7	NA	CASSTSYGGYEQYF	TGTGCCAGTAGTACTTCCTACGGGGGCTACGAGCAGTACTTC
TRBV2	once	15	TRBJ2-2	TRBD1	CASGIGGQGSGELFF	TGTGCCAGCGGCATTGGGGGACAGGGGTCCGGGGAGCTGTTTTTT
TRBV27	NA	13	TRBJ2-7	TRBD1	CASRGQMMSEQYF	TGTGCCAGCAGGGGACAGATGATGAGCGAGCAGTACTTC
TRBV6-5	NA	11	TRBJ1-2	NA	CASSDTYGYTF	TGTGCCAGCAGTGACACGTATGGCTACACCTTC